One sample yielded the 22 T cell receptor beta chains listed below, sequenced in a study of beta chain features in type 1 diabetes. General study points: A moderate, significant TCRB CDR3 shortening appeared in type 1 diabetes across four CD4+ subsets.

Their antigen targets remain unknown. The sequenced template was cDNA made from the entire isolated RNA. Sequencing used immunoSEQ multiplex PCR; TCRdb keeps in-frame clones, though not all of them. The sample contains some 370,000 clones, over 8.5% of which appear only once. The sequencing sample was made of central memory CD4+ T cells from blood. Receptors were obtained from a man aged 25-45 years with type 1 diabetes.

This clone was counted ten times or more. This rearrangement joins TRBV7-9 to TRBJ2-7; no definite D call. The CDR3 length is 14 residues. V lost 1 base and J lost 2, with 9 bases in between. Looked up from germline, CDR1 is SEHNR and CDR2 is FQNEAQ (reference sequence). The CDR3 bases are TGTGCCAGCAGCTTAGATTTCCTGCCCTACGAGCAGTACTTC. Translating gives CASSLDFLPYEQYF.

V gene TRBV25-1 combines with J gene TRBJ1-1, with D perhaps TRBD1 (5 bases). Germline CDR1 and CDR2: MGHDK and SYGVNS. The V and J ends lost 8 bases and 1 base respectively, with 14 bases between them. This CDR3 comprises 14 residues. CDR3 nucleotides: TGTGCCAGCTCTAAGGGACGGTCGAACACTGAAGCTTTCTTT. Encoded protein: CASSKGRSNTEAFF.

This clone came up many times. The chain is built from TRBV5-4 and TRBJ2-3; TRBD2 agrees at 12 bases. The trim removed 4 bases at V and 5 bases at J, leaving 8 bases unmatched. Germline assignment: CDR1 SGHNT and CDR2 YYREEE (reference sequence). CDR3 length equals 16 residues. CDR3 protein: CASSKTSGGRGDTQYF. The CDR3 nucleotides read TGTGCCAGCAGCAAGACTAGCGGGGGACGGGGAGATACGCAGTATTTT.

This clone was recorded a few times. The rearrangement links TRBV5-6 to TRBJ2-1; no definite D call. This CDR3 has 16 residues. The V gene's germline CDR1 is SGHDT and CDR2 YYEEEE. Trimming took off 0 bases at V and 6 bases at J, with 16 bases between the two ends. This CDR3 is CASSLGGPLLGNEQFF. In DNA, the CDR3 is TGTGCCAGCAGCTTGGGCGGACCCCTCTTGGGCAATGAGCAGTTCTTC.

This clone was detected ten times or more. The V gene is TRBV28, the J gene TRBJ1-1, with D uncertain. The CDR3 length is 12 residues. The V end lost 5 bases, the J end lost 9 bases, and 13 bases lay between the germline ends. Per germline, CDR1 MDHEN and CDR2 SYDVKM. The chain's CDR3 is CASSPQTAKAFF. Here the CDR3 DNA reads TGTGCCAGCAGTCCTCAGACGGCGAAAGCTTTCTTT.

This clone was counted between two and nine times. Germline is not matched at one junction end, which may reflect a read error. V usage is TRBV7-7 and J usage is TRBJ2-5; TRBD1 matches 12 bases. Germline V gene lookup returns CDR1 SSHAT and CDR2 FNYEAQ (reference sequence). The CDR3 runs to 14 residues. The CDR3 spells CASSRDRGLETQYF. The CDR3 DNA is TGTGCTAGCAGCCGGGACAGGGGGCTAGAGACCCAGTACTTC.

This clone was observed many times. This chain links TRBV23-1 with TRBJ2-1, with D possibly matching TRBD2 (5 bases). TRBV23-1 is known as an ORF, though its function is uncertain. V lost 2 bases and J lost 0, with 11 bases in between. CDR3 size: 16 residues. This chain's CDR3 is CASSQRGLSSYNEQFF. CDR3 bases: TGCGCCAGCAGTCAACGAGGGTTAAGCTCCTACAATGAGCAGTTCTTC.

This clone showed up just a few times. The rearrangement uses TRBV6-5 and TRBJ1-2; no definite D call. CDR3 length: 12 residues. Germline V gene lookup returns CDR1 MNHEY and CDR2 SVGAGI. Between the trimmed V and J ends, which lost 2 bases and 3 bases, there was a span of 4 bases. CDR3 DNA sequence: TGTGCCAGCAGTTACCGGGACTATGGCTACACCTTC. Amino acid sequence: CASSYRDYGYTF.

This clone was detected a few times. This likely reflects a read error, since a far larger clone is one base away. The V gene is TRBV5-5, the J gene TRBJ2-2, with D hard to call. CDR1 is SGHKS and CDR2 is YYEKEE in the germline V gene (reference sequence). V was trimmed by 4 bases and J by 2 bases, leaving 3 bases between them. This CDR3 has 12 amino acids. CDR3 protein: CASSPNTGELFF. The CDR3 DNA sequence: TGTGCCAGCAGCCCTAACACCGGGGAGCTGTTTTTT.

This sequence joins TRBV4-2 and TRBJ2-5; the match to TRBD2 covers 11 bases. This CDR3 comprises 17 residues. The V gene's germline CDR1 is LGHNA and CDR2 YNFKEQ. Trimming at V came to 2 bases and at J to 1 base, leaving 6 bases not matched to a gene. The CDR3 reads CASSQSLAGGFQETQYF. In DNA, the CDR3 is TGTGCCAGCAGCCAATCCCTAGCGGGAGGCTTCCAAGAGACCCAGTACTTC.

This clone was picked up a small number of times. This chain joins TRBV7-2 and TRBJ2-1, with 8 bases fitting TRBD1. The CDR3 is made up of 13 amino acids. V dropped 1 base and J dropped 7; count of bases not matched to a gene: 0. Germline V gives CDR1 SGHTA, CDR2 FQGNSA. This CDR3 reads CASSLDRGNEQFF. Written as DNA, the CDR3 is TGTGCCAGCAGCTTAGACAGGGGGAATGAGCAGTTCTTC.

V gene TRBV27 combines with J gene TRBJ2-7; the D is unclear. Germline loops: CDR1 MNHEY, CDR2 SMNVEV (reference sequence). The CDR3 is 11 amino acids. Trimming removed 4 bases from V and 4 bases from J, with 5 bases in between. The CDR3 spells CASSYLYEQYF. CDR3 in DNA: TGTGCCAGCAGTTACCTTTACGAGCAGTACTTC.

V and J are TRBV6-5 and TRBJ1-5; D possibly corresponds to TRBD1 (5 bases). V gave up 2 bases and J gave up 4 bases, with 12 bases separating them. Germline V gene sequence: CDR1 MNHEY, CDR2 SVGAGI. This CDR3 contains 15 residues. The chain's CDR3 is CASSYSSRDNQPQHF. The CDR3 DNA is TGTGCCAGCAGTTACAGTAGCAGGGATAATCAGCCCCAGCATTTT.

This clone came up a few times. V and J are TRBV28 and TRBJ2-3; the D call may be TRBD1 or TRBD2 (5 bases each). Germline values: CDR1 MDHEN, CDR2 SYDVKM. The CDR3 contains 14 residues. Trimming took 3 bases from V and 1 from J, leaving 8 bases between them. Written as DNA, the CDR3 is TGTGCCAGCAGTTTCGGGACGGGCACAGATACGCAGTATTTT. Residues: CASSFGTGTDTQYF.

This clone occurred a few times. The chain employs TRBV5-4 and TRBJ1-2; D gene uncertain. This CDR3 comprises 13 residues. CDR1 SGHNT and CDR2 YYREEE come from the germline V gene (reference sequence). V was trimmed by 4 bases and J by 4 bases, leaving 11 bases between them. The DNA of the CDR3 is TGTGCCAGCAGCCCCGAAGCGGGCTATGGCTACACCTTC. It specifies CASSPEAGYGYTF.

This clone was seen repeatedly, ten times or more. The CDR3 loop is CASSWGYQPQHF. CDR3 coding DNA: TGTGCCAGCAGCTGGGGTTATCAGCCCCAGCATTTT. V gene TRBV7-2 combines with J gene TRBJ1-5; D is uncertain. The CDR3 is 12 residues long. Trimming removed 4 bases at V and 5 bases at J, with 6 bases between. Germline CDR1 SGHTA, CDR2 FQGNSA.

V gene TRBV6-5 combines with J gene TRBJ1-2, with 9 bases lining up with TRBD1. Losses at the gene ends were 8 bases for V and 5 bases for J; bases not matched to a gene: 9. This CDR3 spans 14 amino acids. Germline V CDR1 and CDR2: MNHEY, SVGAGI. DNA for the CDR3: TGTGCCAGCGGCCCCGGACAGGGGAGATATGGCTACACCTTC. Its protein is CASGPGQGRYGYTF.

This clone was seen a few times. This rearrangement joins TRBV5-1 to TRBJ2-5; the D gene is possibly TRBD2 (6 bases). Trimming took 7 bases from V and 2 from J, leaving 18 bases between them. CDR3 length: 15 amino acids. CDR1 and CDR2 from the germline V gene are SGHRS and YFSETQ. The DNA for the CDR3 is TGCGCCAGCGGGGCCGGGGGATCGGTGCAAGAGACCCAGTACTTC. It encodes CASGAGGSVQETQYF.

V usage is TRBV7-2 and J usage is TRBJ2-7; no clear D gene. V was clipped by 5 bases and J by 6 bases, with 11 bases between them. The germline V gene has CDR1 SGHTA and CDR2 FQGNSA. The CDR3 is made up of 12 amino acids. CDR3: CASSRPAGEQYF. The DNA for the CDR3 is TGTGCCAGCAGCCGCCCAGCTGGCGAGCAGTACTTC.

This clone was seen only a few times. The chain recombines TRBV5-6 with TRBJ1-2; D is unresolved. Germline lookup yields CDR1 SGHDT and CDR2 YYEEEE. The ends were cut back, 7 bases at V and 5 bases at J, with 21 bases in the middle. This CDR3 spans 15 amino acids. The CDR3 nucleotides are TGTGCCAGCGCCCCTCTGGAGAATTATGGGTATGGCTACACCTTC. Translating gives CASAPLENYGYGYTF.

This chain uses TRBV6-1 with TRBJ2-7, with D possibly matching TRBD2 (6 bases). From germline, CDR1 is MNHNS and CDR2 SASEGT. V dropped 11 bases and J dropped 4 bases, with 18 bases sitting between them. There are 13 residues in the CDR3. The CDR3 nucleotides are TGTGCCGGGGGGAGTGCCTCCTTTTACGAGCAGTACTTC. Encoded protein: CAGGSASFYEQYF.

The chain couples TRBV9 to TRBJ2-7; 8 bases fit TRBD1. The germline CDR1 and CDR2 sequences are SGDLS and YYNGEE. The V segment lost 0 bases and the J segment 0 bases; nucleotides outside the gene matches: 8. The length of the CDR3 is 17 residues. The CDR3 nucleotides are TGTGCCAGCAGCGTAGGGGGCCGACAGGGGAGCTCCTACGAGCAGTACTTC. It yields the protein CASSVGGRQGSSYEQYF.